The 2 T cell receptor beta chains below all came from one sample that was sequenced in a study of CD8+CD57+ T cells in acquired aplastic anemia. For CDR3 and TCR beta VDJ profiling, genomic DNA was the template used. MiXCR, applied by TCRdb to the reads, yields one record per CDR3 protein. The sample carries some 280,000 distinct CDR3 sequences, approximately 56% recorded once. Source material: sorted CD4+, CD8+, or CD8+CD57+ T cells (not recorded which) from PBMCs. The receptors derive from a human donor with severe aplastic anemia or a healthy control (not recorded which).

This clonotype was seen only once. The chain couples TRBV25-1 to TRBJ2-7, with D perhaps assigned TRBD1 or TRBD2 (5 bases each). Per germline, CDR1 MGHDK and CDR2 SYGVNS. Trimming removed 10 bases at V and 2 bases at J, with 21 bases between. This CDR3 comprises 15 residues. The CDR3 here is CATLESGTATYEQYF. CDR3 sequence (DNA): TGTGCCACCCTAGAATCCGGGACGGCAACCTACGAGCAGTACTTC.

For this clonotype: With a much larger clone just one base away, this may be a read error. The V call is TRBV7-6, the J call TRBJ2-7; D is perhaps TRBD1 or TRBD2 (5 bases each). The CDR3 extends over 13 amino acids. Germline CDR1 reads SGHVS; CDR2 reads FNYEAQ. In DNA form, the CDR3 reads TGTGCCGGCAGCCCTAGCCAGGGCTACGAGCAGTACTTC. This codes for CAGSPSQGYEQYF.